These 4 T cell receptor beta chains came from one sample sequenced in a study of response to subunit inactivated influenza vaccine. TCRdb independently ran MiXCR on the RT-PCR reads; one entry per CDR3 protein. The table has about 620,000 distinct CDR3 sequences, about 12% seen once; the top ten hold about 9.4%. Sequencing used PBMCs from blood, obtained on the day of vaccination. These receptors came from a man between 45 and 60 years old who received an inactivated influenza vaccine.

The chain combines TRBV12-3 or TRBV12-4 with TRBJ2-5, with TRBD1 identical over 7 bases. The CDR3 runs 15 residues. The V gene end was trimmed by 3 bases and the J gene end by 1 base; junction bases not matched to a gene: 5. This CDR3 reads CASSLGQSLQETQYF. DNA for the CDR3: TGTGCCAGCAGTTTGGGACAGAGCCTCCAAGAGACCCAGTACTTC.

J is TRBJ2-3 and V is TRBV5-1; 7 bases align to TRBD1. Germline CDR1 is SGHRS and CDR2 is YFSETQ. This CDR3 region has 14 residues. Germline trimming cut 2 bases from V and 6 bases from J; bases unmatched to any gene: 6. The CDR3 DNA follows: TGCGCCAGCAGCTTAGTACAGGGGAAGGATACGCAGTATTTT. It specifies CASSLVQGKDTQYF.

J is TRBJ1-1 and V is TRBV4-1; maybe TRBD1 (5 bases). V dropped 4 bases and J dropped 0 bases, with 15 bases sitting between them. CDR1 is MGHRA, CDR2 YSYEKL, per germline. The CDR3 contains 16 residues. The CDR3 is CASSRGGFAMNTEAFF. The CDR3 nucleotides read TGCGCCAGCAGCCGTGGGGGATTCGCGATGAACACTGAAGCTTTCTTT.

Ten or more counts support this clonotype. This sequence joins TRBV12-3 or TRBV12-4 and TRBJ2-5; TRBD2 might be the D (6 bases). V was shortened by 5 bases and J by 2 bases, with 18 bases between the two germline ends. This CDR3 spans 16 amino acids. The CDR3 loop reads CASSPPRLEGQETQYF. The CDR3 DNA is TGTGCCAGCAGTCCTCCCCGACTAGAAGGGCAAGAGACCCAGTACTTC.